One and the same sample provided the 6 T cell receptor beta chains below, sequenced in a study of T cells in Graves' hyperthyroidism and ophthalmopathy. RNA transcripts yielded amplified TCR beta CDR3 regions. First-round RT-PCR targeting the TCR CDR3 was performed with the HTBI primer set. TCRdb recomputed calls from the multiplex PCR reads with MiXCR, one row per CDR3 protein. Of 640,000 or so distinct CDR3 sequences in the sample, around 15% are singletons; the top ten hold 4.3%. The sample taken for sequencing was blood. Receptor source: a woman aged 40 to 50 with Graves' ophthalmopathy.

The table lists this clonotype with many counts. The chain carries TRBV6-1 and TRBJ2-7; D might be TRBD2 (5 bases). The CDR3 loop spans 14 amino acids. Trimming pared 1 base from V and 1 base from J, leaving 8 bases between. Germline V gives CDR1 MNHNS, CDR2 SASEGT. This CDR3 is CASSEERDSYEQYF. The CDR3 region has the DNA TGTGCCAGCAGTGAAGAGAGGGATTCCTACGAGCAGTACTTC.

This clonotype was recorded at least ten times. The chain uses TRBV20-1 and TRBJ1-1, with D unclear. This CDR3 is built from 12 residues. Trimming stripped 7 bases from V and 6 bases from J, with 15 bases between. Germline loops: CDR1 DFQATT, CDR2 SNEGSKA (reference sequence). CDR3: CSVIYPGAEAFF. The CDR3 coding sequence is TGCAGTGTCATCTATCCAGGAGCTGAAGCTTTCTTT.

This clonotype appeared a few times. V is TRBV12-3 or TRBV12-4 and J is TRBJ1-2, with 8 nucleotides matching TRBD1. This CDR3 contains 13 residues. The V segment lost 6 bases and the J segment 7 bases; nucleotides outside the gene matches: 7. The CDR3 region is CASRPGTGSGYTF. The CDR3, as DNA: TGTGCCAGCAGACCCGGGACAGGCTCTGGCTACACCTTC.

This clonotype was found many times. The rearrangement uses TRBV19 and TRBJ2-5, with TRBD2 identical over 8 bases. In germline, CDR1 is LNHDA, CDR2 SQIVND (reference sequence). V gave up 6 bases and J gave up 5 bases; unmatched junction bases: 5. The CDR3 length is 13 residues. The CDR3 bases are TGTGCCAGTAGCTTAGCGGGAATGGAGACCCAGTACTTC. Protein: CASSLAGMETQYF.

This clonotype was seen a few times. The chain has TRBV3-1 and TRBJ2-3; D is possibly TRBD1 (5 bases). Germline V CDR1 and CDR2: LGHDT, YNNKEL (reference sequence). V gave up 5 bases and J gave up 4 bases, with 13 bases separating them. The CDR3 has 14 amino acids. As DNA, the CDR3 is TGTGCCAGCAGCTCCCAGACAGTTGCAGATACGCAGTATTTT. Protein: CASSSQTVADTQYF.

This sequence joins TRBV19 and TRBJ2-2; D remains unclear. CDR1 and CDR2 from the germline V gene are LNHDA and SQIVND (reference sequence). The ends were cut back, 6 bases at V and 6 bases at J, with 14 bases in the middle. The CDR3 length is 14 residues. CDR3: CASRTVNTAGELFF. CDR3 in DNA: TGTGCCAGTAGGACGGTAAACACGGCCGGGGAGCTGTTTTTT.